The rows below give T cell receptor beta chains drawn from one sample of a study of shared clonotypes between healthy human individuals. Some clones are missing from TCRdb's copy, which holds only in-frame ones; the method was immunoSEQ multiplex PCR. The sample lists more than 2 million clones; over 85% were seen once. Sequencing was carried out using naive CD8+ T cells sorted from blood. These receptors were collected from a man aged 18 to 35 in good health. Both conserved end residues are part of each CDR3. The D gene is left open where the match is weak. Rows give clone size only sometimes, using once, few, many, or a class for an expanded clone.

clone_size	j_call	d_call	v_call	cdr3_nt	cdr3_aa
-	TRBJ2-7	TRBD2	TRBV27	TGTGCCAGCAGCCCTGGACTAGCGATGCTCTACGAGCAGTACTTC	CASSPGLAMLYEQYF
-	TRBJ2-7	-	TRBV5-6	TGTGCCACCGGGCATAGTCCTGCCGGCGAGCAGTACTTC	CATGHSPAGEQYF
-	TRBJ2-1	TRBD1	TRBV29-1	TGCAGCGTTGCGGACAGGATGAGCTACAATGAGCAGTTCTTC	CSVADRMSYNEQFF
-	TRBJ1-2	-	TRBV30	TGTGCCTGGAGTGCCGGGACCCACTATGGCTACACCTTC	CAWSAGTHYGYTF
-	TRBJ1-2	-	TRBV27	TGTGCCAGCAGCTACTCCCCACTCAGCCTAAACTATGGCTACACCTTC	CASSYSPLSLNYGYTF
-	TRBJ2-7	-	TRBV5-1	TGCGCCAGCAGCAGCCCGCCTCTCCTCGAGCAGTACTTC	CASSSPPLLEQYF
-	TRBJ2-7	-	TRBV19	TGTGCCAGTTCGAGCCTTTGGGGGAACGACGAGCAGTACTTC	CASSSLWGNDEQYF
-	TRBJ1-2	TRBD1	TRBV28	TGTGCCAGCAGTTCCGACAGGGAAAGCCTTTATCCGAACTATGGCTACACCTTC	CASSSDRESLYPNYGYTF
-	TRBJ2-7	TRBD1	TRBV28	TGTGCCAGCAGTAGGACAGGGGGATCCTACGAGCAGTACTTC	CASSRTGGSYEQYF
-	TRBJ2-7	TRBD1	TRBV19	TGTGCCAGTAGTATAAGGGGTAGACAGGGGCTGTACGAGCAGTACTTC	CASSIRGRQGLYEQYF
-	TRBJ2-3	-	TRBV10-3	TGTGCCACCCTTGTCGCAGACTCCTTCCCAGATACGCAGTATTTT	CATLVADSFPDTQYF
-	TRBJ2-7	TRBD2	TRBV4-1	TGCGCCAGCAGACCTCAGACTAGCACCTCCTACGAGCAGTACTTC	CASRPQTSTSYEQYF
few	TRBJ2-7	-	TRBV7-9	TGTGCCAGCAGCTTCGAGGGCAACGAGCAGTACTTC	CASSFEGNEQYF
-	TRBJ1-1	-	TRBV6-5	TGTGCCAGCAGCCCCACCCCGGAGGGGACTGAAGCTTTCTTT	CASSPTPEGTEAFF
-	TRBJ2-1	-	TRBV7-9	TGTGCCAGCAGCTCAGTGGACAGAGAATACAATGAGCAGTTCTTC	CASSSVDREYNEQFF
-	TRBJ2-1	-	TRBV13	TGTGCCAGCAGCTTAGTACCCGAAGCCTCCTACAATGAGCAGTTCTTC	CASSLVPEASYNEQFF
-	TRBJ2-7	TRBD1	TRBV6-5	TGTGCCAGCAGTTACTCCGGGACAGGGTACGAGCAGTACTTC	CASSYSGTGYEQYF
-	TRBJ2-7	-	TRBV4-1	TGCGCCAGCAGCTCCCACAACGGGGCTTCCTACGAGCAGTACTTC	CASSSHNGASYEQYF
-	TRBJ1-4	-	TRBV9	TGTGCCAGCAGCGTAGCCGGGACGGTTACTGAAAAACTGTTTTTT	CASSVAGTVTEKLFF
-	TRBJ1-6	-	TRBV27	TGTGCCAGCAGTTTTGGGAAAGGGAATTCACCCCTCCACTTT	CASSFGKGNSPLHF
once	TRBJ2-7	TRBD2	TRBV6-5	TGTGCCAGCAGTTACGAGACTAGCGGGAGAGGTGAGCAGTACTTC	CASSYETSGRGEQYF
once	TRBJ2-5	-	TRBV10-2	TGCGCCAGCAGTGAGATGACGATAGGGACTTTCGAGACCCAGTACTTC	CASSEMTIGTFETQYF
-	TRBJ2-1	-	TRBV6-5	TGTGCCAGCAGTTACTCGTTCGAGCAGTTCTTC	CASSYSFEQFF
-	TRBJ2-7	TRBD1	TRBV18	TGTGCCAGCTCATGGACAGGAGACTACGAGCAGTACTTC	CASSWTGDYEQYF
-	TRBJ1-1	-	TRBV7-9	TGTGCCAGCAGCTTATTGACGCCAGTTAACACTGAAGCTTTCTTT	CASSLLTPVNTEAFF
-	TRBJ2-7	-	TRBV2	TGTGCCAGCAGTGAATGGAGCGGAAGGTACTACGAGCAGTACTTC	CASSEWSGRYYEQYF
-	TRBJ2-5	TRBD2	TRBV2	TGTGCCACCTTACTAGCGGGGTGGGAGACCCAGTACTTC	CATLLAGWETQYF
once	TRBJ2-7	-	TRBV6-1	TGTGCCAGCAGTGACCAGGCAAGGTCCTACGAGCAGTACTTC	CASSDQARSYEQYF
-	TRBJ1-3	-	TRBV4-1	TGCGCCAGCAGCCAAGAATTGTCCGTCCTCTCTGGAAACACCATATATTTT	CASSQELSVLSGNTIYF
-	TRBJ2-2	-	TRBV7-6	TGTGCCAGCACCCTCCGGGGGCCGGTTGGTACCGGGGAGCTGTTTTTT	CASTLRGPVGTGELFF
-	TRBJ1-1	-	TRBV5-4	TGTGCCAGCAGCTTGGCCGGCCTCGGCGGCACTGAAGCTTTCTTT	CASSLAGLGGTEAFF
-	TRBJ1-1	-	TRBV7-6	TGTGCCAGCAGCCCAGGATTTACTGAAGCTTTCTTT	CASSPGFTEAFF
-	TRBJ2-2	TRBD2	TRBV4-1	TGCGCCAGCAGGGGGGAGCGGGGGTGGAACACCGGGGAGCTGTTTTTT	CASRGERGWNTGELFF
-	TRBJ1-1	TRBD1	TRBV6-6	TGTGCCAGCAGTTACTCGGTACAGGGGGACACTGAAGCTTTCTTT	CASSYSVQGDTEAFF
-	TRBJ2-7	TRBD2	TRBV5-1	TGCGCCAGCAGCCTTCTAGCGGGAGACCTGTGGGAGCAGTACTTC	CASSLLAGDLWEQYF
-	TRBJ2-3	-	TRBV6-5	TGTGCCAGCAGTTACTCCCTCAGCACAGATACGCAGTATTTT	CASSYSLSTDTQYF
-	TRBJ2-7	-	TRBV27	TGTGCCAGCAGTTATAGGGCTGACGCCTACGAGCAGTACTTC	CASSYRADAYEQYF
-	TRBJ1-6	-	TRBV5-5	TGTGCCAGCAGCAATTCGGGACTGTCACCCCTCCACTTT	CASSNSGLSPLHF
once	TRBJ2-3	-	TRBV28	TGTGCCAGCAGTTTACTACAGGAGAGCACAGATACGCAGTATTTT	CASSLLQESTDTQYF
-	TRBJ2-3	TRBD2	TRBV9	TGTGCCAGCATGCGACTAGCGGATACAGATACGCAGTATTTT	CASMRLADTDTQYF
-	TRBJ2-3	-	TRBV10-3	TGTGCCATCAGTGACTCGTCGTTAACCCATCTGGGAGCAGGCACAGATACGCAGTATTTT	CAISDSSLTHLGAGTDTQYF
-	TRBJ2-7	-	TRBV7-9	TGTGCCAGCAGCTTAGGAGACTACGAGCAGTACTTC	CASSLGDYEQYF
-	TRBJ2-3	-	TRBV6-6	TGTGCCAGCAGTTACTCGGGCGGGGGCACAGATACGCAGTATTTT	CASSYSGGGTDTQYF
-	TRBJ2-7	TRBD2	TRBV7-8	TGTGCCAGCAGCAAAAGAGGAGGACTAGCGGGGAATAGCTCCTACGAGCAGTACTTC	CASSKRGGLAGNSSYEQYF
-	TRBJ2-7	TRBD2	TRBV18	TGTGCCAGCTCACCTCCCGAGGGACTAGCGGGAGATGAGCAGTACTTC	CASSPPEGLAGDEQYF
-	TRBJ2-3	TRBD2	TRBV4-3	TGCGCCAGCAGCCCGACTAGCGGGAGTGATACGCAGTATTTT	CASSPTSGSDTQYF
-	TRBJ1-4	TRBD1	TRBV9	TGTGCCAGCAGCGCCCACGACAGGGATATAAGTGAAAAACTGTTTTTT	CASSAHDRDISEKLFF
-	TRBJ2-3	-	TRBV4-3	TGCGCCAGCAGCCATGGCTTCCTAGGGACAGATACGCAGTATTTT	CASSHGFLGTDTQYF
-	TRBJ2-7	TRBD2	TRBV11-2	TGTGCCAGCAGTGCCGGGGGGGAGCAGTACTTC	CASSAGGEQYF
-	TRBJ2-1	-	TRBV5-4	TGTGCCAGCAGCTCCCGACAGGAGCCCTACAATGAGCAGTTCTTC	CASSSRQEPYNEQFF
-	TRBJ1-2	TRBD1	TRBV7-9	TGTGCCAGCAGCTTAGTCGGAGGGACAGGAGACGGCTACACCTTC	CASSLVGGTGDGYTF
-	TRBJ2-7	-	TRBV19	TGTGCCAGTAGTGGAGGGACAGTCACGCGCGGATACGAGCAGTACTTC	CASSGGTVTRGYEQYF
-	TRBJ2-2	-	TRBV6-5	TGTGCCAGCAGTAGGGGGGCCTGGAACACCGGGGAGCTGTTTTTT	CASSRGAWNTGELFF
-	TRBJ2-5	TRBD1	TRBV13	TGTGCCAGCAGCTCTTCACAGGGGGCGCGAGAGACCCAGTACTTC	CASSSSQGARETQYF
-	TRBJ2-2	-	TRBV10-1	TGCGCCAGCACAGGGACCCCGAACACCGGGGAGCTGTTTTTT	CASTGTPNTGELFF